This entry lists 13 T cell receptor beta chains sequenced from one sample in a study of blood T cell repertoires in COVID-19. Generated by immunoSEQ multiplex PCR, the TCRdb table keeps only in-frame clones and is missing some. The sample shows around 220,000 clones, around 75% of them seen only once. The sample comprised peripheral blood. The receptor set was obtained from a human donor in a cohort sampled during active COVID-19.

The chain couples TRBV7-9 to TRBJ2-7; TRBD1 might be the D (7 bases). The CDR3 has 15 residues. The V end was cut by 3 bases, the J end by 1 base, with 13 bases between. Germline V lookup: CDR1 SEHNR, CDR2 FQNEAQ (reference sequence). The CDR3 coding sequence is TGTGCCAGCAGCTTCCAGGGGGGACGGTCCTACGAGCAGTACTTC. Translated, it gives CASSFQGGRSYEQYF. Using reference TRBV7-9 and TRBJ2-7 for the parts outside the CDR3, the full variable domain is DTGVSQNPRHKITKRGQNVTFRCDPISEHNRLYWYRQTLGQGPEFLTYFQNEAQLEKSRLLSDRFSAERPKGSFSTLEIQRTEQGDSAMYLCASSFQGGRSYEQYFGPGTRLTVT.

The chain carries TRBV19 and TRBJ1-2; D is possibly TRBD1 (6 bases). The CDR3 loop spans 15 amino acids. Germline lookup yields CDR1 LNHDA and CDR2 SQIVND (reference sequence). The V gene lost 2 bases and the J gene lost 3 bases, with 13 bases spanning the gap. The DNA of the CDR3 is TGTGCCAGTAGTATAACCTTTAGGGGGTACTATGGCTACACCTTC. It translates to CASSITFRGYYGYTF.

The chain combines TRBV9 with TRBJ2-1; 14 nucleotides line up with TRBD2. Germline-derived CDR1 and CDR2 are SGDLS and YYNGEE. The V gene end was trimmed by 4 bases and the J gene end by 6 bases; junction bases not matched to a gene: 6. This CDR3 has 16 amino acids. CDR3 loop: CASSSQGLAGVNEQFF. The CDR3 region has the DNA TGTGCCAGCAGCTCACAGGGACTAGCGGGAGTCAATGAGCAGTTCTTC.

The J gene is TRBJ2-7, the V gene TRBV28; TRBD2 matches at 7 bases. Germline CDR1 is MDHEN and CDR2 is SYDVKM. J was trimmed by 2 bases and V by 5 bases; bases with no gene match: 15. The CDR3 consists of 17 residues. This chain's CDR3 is CASSPGPHGRPPYEQYF. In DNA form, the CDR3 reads TGTGCCAGCAGTCCGGGACCTCACGGGAGGCCGCCCTACGAGCAGTACTTC.

The CDR3 sequence: CASSLQGAGSPLHF. The CDR3 DNA is TGCGCCAGCAGCCTACAGGGGGCTGGATCACCCCTCCACTTT. The chain has TRBV5-1 and TRBJ1-6, with 9 positions matching TRBD1. The CDR3 runs to 14 residues. The germline gives CDR1 SGHRS, CDR2 YFSETQ. The V segment lost 4 bases and the J segment 10 bases; nucleotides outside the gene matches: 6. Full variable domain (rest looked up from reference TRBV5-1 and TRBJ1-6): KAGVTQTPRYLIKTRGQQVTLSCSPISGHRSVSWYQQTPGQGLQFLFEYFSETQRNKGNFPGRFSGRQFSNSRSEMNVSTLELGDSALYLCASSLQGAGSPLHFGNGTRLTVT.

CDR3 protein: CASSVRQGPGRELFF. Written as DNA, the CDR3 is TGTGCCAGCAGCGTCCGACAGGGGCCAGGGAGGGAGCTGTTTTTT. The genes are TRBV9 and TRBJ2-2; 8 bases map to TRBD1. Per germline, CDR1 SGDLS and CDR2 YYNGEE. The CDR3 extends over 15 amino acids. After removal of 2 bases from V and 9 bases from J, the junction contained 9 bases not matched to a gene.

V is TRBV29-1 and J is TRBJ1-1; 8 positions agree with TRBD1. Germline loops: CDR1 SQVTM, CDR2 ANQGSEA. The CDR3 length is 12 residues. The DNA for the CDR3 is TGCAGTGTACGACAGGGGCACACTGAAGCTTTCTTT. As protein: CSVRQGHTEAFF.

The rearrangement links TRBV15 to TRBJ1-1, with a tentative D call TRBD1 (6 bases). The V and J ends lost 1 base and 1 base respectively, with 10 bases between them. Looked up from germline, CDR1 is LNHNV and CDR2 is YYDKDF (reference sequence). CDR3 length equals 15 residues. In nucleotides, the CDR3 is TGTGCCACCAGCAGAGGCGCGGGGGCGAACACTGAAGCTTTCTTT. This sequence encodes CATSRGAGANTEAFF.

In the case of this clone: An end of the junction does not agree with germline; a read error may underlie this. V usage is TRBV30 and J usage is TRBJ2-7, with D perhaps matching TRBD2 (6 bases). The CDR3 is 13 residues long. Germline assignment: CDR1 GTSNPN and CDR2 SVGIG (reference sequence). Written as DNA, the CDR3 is TGTGCCTGGAGTGGGGACTCCGCGGGGTCAGGGCGCTTC. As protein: CAWSGDSAGSGRF.

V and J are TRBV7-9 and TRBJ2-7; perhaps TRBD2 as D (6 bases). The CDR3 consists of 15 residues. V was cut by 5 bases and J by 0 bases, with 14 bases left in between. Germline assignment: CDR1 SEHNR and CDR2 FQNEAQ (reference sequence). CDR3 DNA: TGTGCCAGCAGCCAGTTCGGGGGTAGCTCCTACGAGCAGTACTTC. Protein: CASSQFGGSSYEQYF.

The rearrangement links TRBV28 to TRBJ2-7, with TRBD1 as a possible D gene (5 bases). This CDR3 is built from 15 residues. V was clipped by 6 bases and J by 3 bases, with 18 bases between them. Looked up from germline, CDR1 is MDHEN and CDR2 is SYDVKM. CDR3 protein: CASRLSGQNIYEQYF. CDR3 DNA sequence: TGTGCCAGCAGGTTGAGTGGACAAAACATCTACGAGCAGTACTTC.

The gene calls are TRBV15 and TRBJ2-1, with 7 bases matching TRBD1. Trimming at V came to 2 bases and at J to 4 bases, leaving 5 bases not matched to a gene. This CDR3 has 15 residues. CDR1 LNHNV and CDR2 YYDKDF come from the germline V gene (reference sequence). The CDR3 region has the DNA TGTGCCACCAGCAGAACGGGACAGCTATACAATGAGCAGTTCTTC. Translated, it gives CATSRTGQLYNEQFF.

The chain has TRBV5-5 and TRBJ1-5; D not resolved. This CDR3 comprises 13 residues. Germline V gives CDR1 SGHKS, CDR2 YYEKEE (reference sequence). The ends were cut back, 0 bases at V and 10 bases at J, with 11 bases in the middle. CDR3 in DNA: TGTGCCAGCAGCTTGGGAAATCTGGGCCCCCAGCATTTT. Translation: CASSLGNLGPQHF. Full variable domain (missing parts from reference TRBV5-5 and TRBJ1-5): DAGVTQSPTHLIKTRGQQVTLRCSPISGHKSVSWYQQVLGQGPQFIFQYYEKEERGRGNFPDRFSARQFPNYSSELNVNALLLGDSALYLCASSLGNLGPQHFGDGTRLSIL.